This T cell receptor (beta chain) was retrieved from a study of cytomegalovirus exposure and HLA in healthy donors (dated by TCRdb to 2016 to 2017). With regard to the full study: An earlier analysis of some 600 of the donors reported about 280 Gb of sequence data and 95 million to 130 million unique TCR beta sequences obtained from 150 million to 200 million T cells. Approximately 310 gigabases of sequencing data and tens of millions of unique TCR sequences made up an early release that covered roughly 670 HLA-typed donors. Of the 300 to 500 genotyped donors, less than 90% were placed in the genetic ancestry cluster associated with self-reported Caucasian donors. The study was designed to test whether signatures of past pathogen exposure could be identified by cataloging public T cell receptors. The study used immunosequencing to profile the T cell repertoires of approximately 650 subjects and linked those repertoires to cytomegalovirus serostatus. A separate validation cohort of roughly 120 different subjects was used in addition to the approximately 700-subject first cohort. To predict cytomegalovirus infection status, the study brought together high-throughput TCR immunosequencing, statistical association of individual TCRs with disease status, and machine learning. To study patterns of TCR occurrence, a later analysis re-analyzed previously published TCR beta repertoires from hundreds of donors and added high-resolution HLA genotyping. The later analysis used no new phenotypic data to find candidate immune exposures, relying instead on TCR beta sequences and their occurrence across donors. An earlier analysis of approximately 630 of the donors applied high-throughput TCR beta sequencing to assess whether each TCR beta V gene segment acted as functional or pseudogenic. Donor age, sex, ethnicity and CMV serostatus were compiled alongside the repertoire data. A later genetic analysis used genome-wide SNP genotypes for about 60% of the roughly 700 donors, treating that subset as a discovery cohort. Every repertoire in the discovery cohort had been generated on one and the same sequencing platform. HLA typing covered class I and class II loci at four-digit resolution. The number of typed donors differed by locus: about 620-630 for A, B, C, DRB1 and DQB1; 500 to 550 for DQA1; approximately 600 for DPA1; and about 470 for DPB1. Because of strong linkage in the cohort, four to six DR-DQ haplotypes were treated as single units for association and clustering. On average, 235,054 unique TCR beta nucleotide sequences were sequenced per donor among about 400 genotyped donors of the cohort, with roughly 20% of those sequences being non-productive.

The cohort consisted of some 730 healthy bone marrow donors. All cohort members were sampled while nominally healthy, although unrecorded immune exposures were likely present. The donor tested CMV seronegative, placing the donor among the 352 seronegative members of the cohort. A peripheral blood sample was provided by each donor, and peripheral blood mononuclear cells were used for TCR beta sequencing. Genomic DNA was extracted from the blood cell samples with the Qiagen DNeasy Blood Extraction Kit. Preparation of the library involved the immunoSEQ multiplex PCR assay. For the multiplex PCR, a mixture combining 60 forward primers for TCR Vbeta segments and 13 reverse primers for TCR Jbeta segments was used. Amplification of the CDR3 region of rearranged TCR beta genes was performed with a multiplex PCR assay on genomic DNA. Amplified TCR beta libraries were sequenced as 87-base-pair reads on the Illumina HiSeq System. Concerning the study's data processing: Across the 670 or so repertoires, a later analysis counted some 80 million unique TCR beta chains, 9.5 million to 13 million of which were shared by at least two donors. A nearest-neighbor algorithm error-corrected the raw reads and collapsed the reads into unique sequences, merging closely related sequences to remove PCR and sequencing errors. V, D and J gene segments were assigned by aligning CDR3 sequences to IMGT reference sequences. For a sequence to be retained, a match of at least six nucleotides was required to both a V gene segment and a J gene segment. Rearrangements were classified as productive when the CDR3 lacked stop codons and remained in frame with V and J, and all other rearrangements were classified as non-productive. Following IMGT convention, CDR3 was defined as the stretch from the second conserved V-encoded cysteine up to the conserved J-encoded phenylalanine. The earlier analysis of about 590 of the donors excluded sequences that lacked an unambiguous match to a single V gene segment. In an earlier analysis of 587 of the donors, a V segment was called functional when productive rearrangements were above 56.7%, and segregating when the standard deviation between donors exceeded 5%. A statistical classification framework was built for diagnosing cytomegalovirus status from the catalog of TCR beta chain sequences. In a later analysis, TCR nucleotide sequences were compared against IMGT/GENE-DB human TR gene sequences so that V and J genes could be assigned. In a later analysis, CDR3 sequences and most-parsimonious VDJ recombination scenarios were assigned using the TCRdist pipeline. In a later analysis, each TCR beta chain was defined by its CDR3 amino acid sequence together with its V-gene family, and reads without a unique V-gene family were excluded. A later analysis removed several hundred highly shared, low-generation-probability nucleotide sequences to deal with suspected cross-contamination and a sequencing artifact. A later analysis calculated a clonal expansion index for each public chain from normalized within-repertoire ranks of inferred template counts. Generation probabilities in a later analysis came from a VDJ recombination model fitted to out-of-frame rearrangements, and those results were checked against IGoR. In a later analysis, hypergeometric tests were used to score TCR-TCR, TCR-HLA and TCR-CMV co-occurrence, with a repertoire-size bias correction applied to TCR pairs. A later analysis estimated false discovery rates by permuting HLA or CMV assignments 20 times. In a later analysis, co-occurring TCRs were grouped using DBSCAN, and TCRdist sequence similarity was added for clustering within HLA-allele-positive subsets. Repertoires with fewer than 30,000 or more than 120,000 public chains, plus five repertoires with anomalous nucleotide sharing, were excluded from co-occurrence clustering. Imported from immuneACCESS, the table was reduced by TCRdb to in-frame sequences with V and J called. These copies leave out some clones; in studies compared against another copy, an unresolved V gene accounts for under half, and the cause of the remainder is not known. That table gives V, J and clone size, and the DNA gave D and trimming. The table for this sample records 75,000 to 85,000 clones. The ten largest make up more than 0.45% of the sample.

Comments on this clone: There is no known antigen for this receptor.

Summary of the overall study and its limitations: The earlier analysis of 587 of the donors excluded approximately 17 rarely observed V segments, including chromosome 9 orphons, because counts were too low. For the cohort, immune exposure information was limited to CMV serostatus. In a later genetic analysis, fewer N-insertions in productive TCRs were reported among donors in an Asian-associated ancestry cluster than the roughly 710-donor mean. Across donors, most TCR sequences were observed very rarely, whereas some public TCRs were present in many individuals. It was suggested by the authors that the approach could potentially be generalized to other disease states and immunological phenotypes. Strong co-occurrence of HLA alleles, especially DR and DQ, made assigning TCR associations to individual alleles difficult. A total of 150 to 200 TCR beta chains were listed by the study as associated with cytomegalovirus. Compared with equally common non-associated chains, HLA-associated TCR beta chains in a later analysis were more clonally expanded and had lower generation probabilities. Most CMV-associated TCR beta chains appeared to be HLA-restricted in a later analysis, and the HLA associations seemed to be driven largely by CMV exposure. The classifier was reported to diagnose cytomegalovirus status with high specificity and sensitivity in both the original cohort and the validation cohort. This cohort had only TCR beta chains sequenced, and the lack of alpha or paired-chain data limited which features could be detected. Three of the identified cytomegalovirus-associated TCR beta chains were confirmed in vitro to be specific for cytomegalovirus antigens. In a later genetic analysis, a missense DCLRE1C variant was associated with V-gene and J-gene trimming of TCR beta chains, and the association was replicated in an independent cohort. The 87-base-pair reads could not distinguish some IMGT-functional V segments, including TRBV6-2 and TRBV6-3, so those segments were excluded. According to a later analysis, TCR association rates differed among HLA loci, with DRB1 alleles showing the most associated TCRs and HLA-C alleles showing the fewest. A cluster of highly shared sequence variants was judged likely to be a technical artifact of the sequencing pipeline. Several of the top co-occurrence clusters appeared to be linked to parvovirus B19, influenza, CMV and Epstein-Barr virus, according to a later analysis. In a later analysis, about 16,000 TCR beta sequences were associated with specific HLA alleles at a false discovery rate of 0.05. In an earlier analysis of 587 of the donors, most TCR beta V segments appeared in productive rearrangements about 87% or about 30% of the time, broadly matching IMGT annotations. Correlated functional status among segregating V segments might reflect linkage disequilibrium, but an unknown experimental factor could not be ruled out. A further reported finding was that TCR beta sequences accurately predicted the HLA-A and HLA-B alleles for most subjects in the first cohort. Sequencing depth was assumed to be roughly uniform across donors in the presence/absence analyses, though that assumption may not hold. Because some donors lacked HLA typing at each locus, the association tests relied only on the typed subset.

The germline V gene supplies CDR1 SGDLS and CDR2 YYNGEE. The V end gives up 4 bases and the J end 8 bases, leaving 9 bases in the junction not matched to a gene. Inclusive of the bounding cysteine and phenylalanine, the CDR3 is 14 residues long. Solely the CDR3 DNA is kept, with 42 bases framed from the first base. The sequence derives from a middle-aged man in good health and CMV-seronegative. The sample comprised PBMCs. The V gene is TRBV9 and the J gene is TRBJ2-1; TRBD1 aligns with 7 central bases. The DNA sequence is as follows: TGTGCCAGCAGCAGGACAGGTAGTCGGGATGAGCAGTTCTTC. This yields the protein CASSRTGSRDEQFF.